The 31 T cell receptor beta chains below were found in one sample sequenced in a study of blood T cell repertoires in COVID-19 (dated by TCRdb to the early 2020s). Library preparation was by the immunoSEQ multiplex PCR assay. What TCRdb holds here is the immuneACCESS table cut down to in-frame rearrangements. Part of the clones is not present; checked against another copy, under half of the missing clones reflect an unresolved V gene, and the others are unexplained. Counted in this sample were 280,000 or so clones; 75% to 90% of them appeared once. Together, the top ten hold less than 2.5% of the sample. The sample comprised PBMCs or T cells enriched from blood (not recorded which). All receptors derive from a man under 40 who had recovered from COVID-19.

This chain connects TRBV7-2 to TRBJ2-1; 12 bases line up with TRBD2. The CDR3 sequence is 16 residues long. Germline assignment: CDR1 SGHTA and CDR2 FQGNSA. Trimming cost V 2 bases and J 7 bases; bases outside gene matches: 6. The CDR3 DNA follows: TGTGCCAGCAGCTTAAGACTAGCGGGGGAGGGGAATGAGCAGTTCTTC. Translation: CASSLRLAGEGNEQFF.

This clone showed up just once. This sequence joins TRBV2 and TRBJ2-7; 8 nucleotides match TRBD2. The germline CDR1 and CDR2 sequences are SNHLY and FYNNEI. J was trimmed by 0 bases and V by 3 bases; bases with no gene match: 7. This CDR3 has 16 residues. CDR3 amino acids: CASSDIGGGTSYEQYF. The CDR3 DNA sequence: TGTGCCAGCAGTGATATCGGCGGGGGGACCTCCTACGAGCAGTACTTC.

The chain couples TRBV6-5 to TRBJ1-1, with D uncertain. This CDR3 comprises 14 residues. From germline, CDR1 is MNHEY and CDR2 SVGAGI. V lost 6 bases and J lost 3, with 14 bases in between. CDR3 DNA sequence: TGTGCCAGCAGGCTACAGATTGGTGACACTGAAGCTTTCTTT. The encoded protein is CASRLQIGDTEAFF.

The J gene is TRBJ1-2, the V gene TRBV24-1, with D uncertain. V lost 9 bases to trimming and J lost 7 bases, with 14 bases between them. The CDR3 spans 12 residues. Germline V lookup: CDR1 KGHDR, CDR2 SFDVKD. As DNA, the CDR3 is TGTGCCACCGGGAGTAAGGGCTCTGGCTACACCTTC. This encodes CATGSKGSGYTF.

V is TRBV5-6 and J is TRBJ1-2; no clear D. V lost 4 bases, J lost 0 bases, and 16 bases lay in between. The V gene's germline CDR1 is SGHDT and CDR2 YYEEEE. CDR3 length: 16 residues. The CDR3 reads CASSLGLSLTNYGYTF. The DNA for the CDR3 is TGTGCCAGCAGCCTTGGACTTTCCCTGACTAACTATGGCTACACCTTC. The entire variable domain, with the rest obtained from reference TRBV5-6 and TRBJ1-2, is as follows: DAGVTQSPTHLIKTRGQQVTLRCSPKSGHDTVSWYQQALGQGPQFIFQYYEEEERQRGNFPDRFSGHQFPNYSSELNVNALLLGDSALYLCASSLGLSLTNYGYTFGSGTRLTVV.

The genes are TRBV30 and TRBJ2-3, with 8 bases fitting TRBD2. The V gene end was trimmed by 2 bases and the J gene end by 0 bases; junction bases not matched to a gene: 4. CDR1 and CDR2 from the germline V gene are GTSNPN and SVGIG (reference sequence). CDR3 size: 15 residues. The CDR3 sequence: CAWSLSGASTDTQYF. For the CDR3, the DNA is TGTGCCTGGAGTCTTAGCGGGGCTAGCACAGATACGCAGTATTTT.

This clone was seen only once. The V and J genes are TRBV11-1 and TRBJ1-1; TRBD1 matches at 7 bases. The length of the CDR3 is 14 residues. Germline values: CDR1 SGHAT, CDR2 FQDESV (reference sequence). J gave up 6 bases and V 5 bases, and 9 bases lay outside the gene matches. The CDR3 region has the DNA TGTGCCAGCAGCCGCGAAGGGGGCATATCTGAAGCTTTCTTT. The encoded protein is CASSREGGISEAFF. The whole variable domain, remainder taken from reference TRBV11-1 and TRBJ1-1, is EAEVAQSPRYKITEKSQAVAFWCDPISGHATLYWYRQILGQGPELLVQFQDESVVDDSQLPKDRFSAERLKGVDSTLKIQPAELGDSAMYLCASSREGGISEAFFGQGTRLTVV.

The chain combines TRBV9 with TRBJ2-5; D unclear. Germline-derived CDR1 and CDR2 are SGDLS and YYNGEE. V dropped 2 bases and J dropped 5 bases, with 13 bases sitting between them. This CDR3 spans 14 amino acids. Here the CDR3 DNA reads TGTGCCAGCAGCGTTGGTACGGGTTGGGAGACCCAGTACTTC. Encoded protein: CASSVGTGWETQYF.

The V call is TRBV10-1, the J call TRBJ2-7; TRBD1 matches at 9 bases. Germline V gene sequence: CDR1 WNHNN, CDR2 SYGVQD (reference sequence). This CDR3 has 14 residues. Unmatched junction bases numbered 11, after V lost 8 bases and J lost 6 bases. The chain's CDR3 is CASSDPGTGSEQYF. The DNA for the CDR3 is TGCGCCAGCTCAGACCCGGGGACAGGGTCCGAGCAGTACTTC.

This clone was counted once. The J gene is TRBJ1-5, the V gene TRBV6-5; 8 bases line up with TRBD1. Trimming cost V 0 bases and J 5 bases; bases outside gene matches: 6. This CDR3 has 16 amino acids. Germline-derived CDR1 and CDR2 are MNHEY and SVGAGI. The CDR3 bases are TGTGCCAGCAGTTACTCTTACAGGGGGTCCCATCAGCCCCAGCATTTT. Encoded protein: CASSYSYRGSHQPQHF.

The J gene is TRBJ1-2, the V gene TRBV29-1; no clear D. Trimming took 2 bases from V and 7 from J, leaving 8 bases between them. The CDR3 loop spans 11 amino acids. CDR1 is SQVTM, CDR2 ANQGSEA, per germline. CDR3 region: CSVERGTGYTF. The CDR3 DNA reads TGCAGCGTTGAACGGGGAACTGGCTACACCTTC.

The chain uses TRBV3-1 (or the pseudogene TRBV3-2) and TRBJ2-3; D perhaps matches TRBD2 (6 bases). The V gene's germline CDR1 is LGHDT and CDR2 YNNKEL (reference sequence). The CDR3 has 15 residues. With 0 bases removed from V and 0 bases from J, the gap between germline ends came to 7 bases. The CDR3 DNA follows: TGTGCCAGCAGCCAAGATGGACTAAGCACAGATACGCAGTATTTT. Protein: CASSQDGLSTDTQYF.

V is TRBV7-8 and J is TRBJ1-2; D unclear. The length of the CDR3 is 13 residues. Trimming pared 4 bases from V and 2 bases from J, leaving 8 bases between. CDR1 SGHVS and CDR2 FQNEAQ come from the germline V gene. This CDR3 is CASSSQQNYGYTF. CDR3 DNA sequence: TGTGCCAGCAGCTCCCAACAGAACTATGGCTACACCTTC.

V gene TRBV9 combines with J gene TRBJ2-7; 11 positions match TRBD2. Losses at the gene ends were 3 bases for V and 7 bases for J; bases not matched to a gene: 9. In germline, CDR1 is SGDLS, CDR2 YYNGEE. The CDR3 loop spans 15 amino acids. This CDR3 is CASSGGSGGAREQYF. CDR3 sequence (DNA): TGTGCCAGCAGCGGGGGTAGCGGGGGGGCGAGGGAGCAGTACTTC.

The chain carries TRBV7-9 and TRBJ1-6, with D perhaps matching TRBD1 (5 bases). Trimming left V 5 bases short and J 8 bases short, with 16 bases between. The germline gives CDR1 SEHNR, CDR2 FQNEAQ (reference sequence). This CDR3 contains 15 residues. CDR3 nucleotides: TGTGCCAGCAGCCCGGGGGGGGTAGTTTATTCACCCCTCCACTTT. Translated, it gives CASSPGGVVYSPLHF.

The rearrangement links TRBV6-2 or TRBV6-3 to TRBJ1-5; weak D call: TRBD1 (5 bases). The V gene's germline CDR1 is MNHEY and CDR2 SVGEGT. V shed 5 bases and J shed 6 bases, with 17 bases lying between them. This CDR3 region has 15 residues. The CDR3 bases are TGTGCCAGCAGTCCCTGGGGGGGGGTCGGTCAGCCCCAGCATTTT. This sequence encodes CASSPWGGVGQPQHF.

This clone was observed at least ten times. The CDR3 sequence: CASSLETGGTGELFF. For the CDR3, the DNA is TGTGCCAGCAGCTTAGAGACGGGGGGGACCGGGGAGCTGTTTTTT. The gene calls are TRBV11-2 and TRBJ2-2, with TRBD2 identical over 8 bases. The V gene end was trimmed by 0 bases and the J gene end by 5 bases; junction bases not matched to a gene: 2. The CDR3 is 15 amino acids. The germline CDR1 and CDR2 sequences are SGHAT and FQNNGV.

The rearrangement joins TRBV5-4 to TRBJ1-2; TRBD1 matches 10 bases. The J segment lost 4 bases and the V segment lost 2 bases, leaving 5 bases of the junction unmatched. This CDR3 comprises 15 residues. The germline gives CDR1 SGHNT, CDR2 YYREEE (reference sequence). The DNA of the CDR3 is TGTGCCAGCAGCTTAGACAGGGGGCGCGCCTATGGCTACACCTTC. Translated: CASSLDRGRAYGYTF.

The chain links TRBV6-5 to TRBJ1-1; D uncertain. CDR3 size: 13 residues. The V gene's germline CDR1 is MNHEY and CDR2 SVGAGI. The ends were cut back, 7 bases at V and 2 bases at J, with 11 bases in the middle. CDR3 in DNA: TGTGCCAGCATCGCAAGGACTAACACTGAAGCTTTCTTT. Its protein is CASIARTNTEAFF.

The rearrangement links TRBV19 to TRBJ1-2, with D perhaps TRBD1 (6 bases). The ends were cut back, 2 bases at V and 7 bases at J, with 14 bases in the middle. The CDR3 length is 14 residues. The germline CDR1 and CDR2 sequences are LNHDA and SQIVND (reference sequence). The CDR3: CASSITQGLRGYTF. CDR3 nucleotide sequence: TGTGCCAGTAGTATAACACAGGGTCTTCGTGGCTACACCTTC.

V and J are TRBV19 and TRBJ1-5, with D unclear. Germline V gene sequence: CDR1 LNHDA, CDR2 SQIVND (reference sequence). This CDR3 contains 13 residues. V was cut by 5 bases and J by 1 base, with 6 bases left in between. The chain's CDR3 is CASSFASNQPQHF. CDR3 in DNA: TGTGCCAGTAGTTTTGCGAGCAATCAGCCCCAGCATTTT.

V is TRBV30 and J is TRBJ1-5, with 7 nucleotides matching TRBD1. The V gene's germline CDR1 is GTSNPN and CDR2 SVGIG (reference sequence). The CDR3 spans 13 residues. J was trimmed by 7 bases and V by 3 bases; bases with no gene match: 6. CDR3 bases: TGTGCCTGGAGCACAGGGGTTCACCAGCCCCAGCATTTT. It is translated as CAWSTGVHQPQHF. Using reference TRBV30 and TRBJ1-5 for the parts outside the CDR3, the full variable domain is SQTIHQWPATLVQPVGSPLSLECTVEGTSNPNLYWYRQAAGRGLQLLFYSVGIGQISSEVPQNLSASRPQDRQFILSSKKLLLSDSGFYLCAWSTGVHQPQHFGDGTRLSIL.

The rearrangement links TRBV6-1 to TRBJ1-3; 9 positions match TRBD1. Germline CDR1 MNHNS, CDR2 SASEGT. Germline trimming cut 2 bases from V and 4 bases from J; bases unmatched to any gene: 9. CDR3 length equals 17 residues. The CDR3 protein is CASSEIQPGQGGNTIYF. CDR3 DNA sequence: TGTGCCAGCAGTGAAATACAACCGGGACAGGGAGGAAACACCATATATTTT.

The genes are TRBV15 and TRBJ1-6; D is unresolved. Germline CDR1 and CDR2: LNHNV and YYDKDF (reference sequence). This CDR3 comprises 14 residues. Trimming took 5 bases from V and 7 from J, leaving 12 bases between them. This CDR3 reads CATSEKLVNSPLHF. The CDR3 DNA reads TGTGCCACCAGCGAGAAACTGGTCAATTCACCCCTCCACTTT.

This chain joins TRBV5-1 and TRBJ1-2; 7 nucleotides match TRBD1. CDR3 size: 13 residues. The germline CDR1 and CDR2 sequences are SGHRS and YFSETQ. V shed 3 bases, J shed 2 bases, and the junction held 1 base outside the gene matches. CDR3 DNA sequence: TGCGCCAGCAGCTCGACAGGGAACTATGGCTACACCTTC. As protein: CASSSTGNYGYTF.

This chain links TRBV5-1 with TRBJ2-7, with 8 bases fitting TRBD2. Germline values: CDR1 SGHRS, CDR2 YFSETQ. There are 15 residues in the CDR3. V dropped 4 bases and J dropped 0; count of bases not matched to a gene: 6. This CDR3 is CASSQKRGSSYEQYF. CDR3 nucleotide sequence: TGCGCCAGCAGCCAAAAGCGGGGGAGCTCCTACGAGCAGTACTTC.

This clone has more than one count but fewer than ten. The rearrangement uses TRBV5-1 and TRBJ1-5; D perhaps matches TRBD1 (6 bases). Per the germline V gene, CDR1 is SGHRS and CDR2 is YFSETQ. V was clipped by 0 bases and J by 5 bases, with 12 bases between them. The CDR3 consists of 15 residues. CDR3 sequence (DNA): TGCGCCAGCAGCTTGGGTGGGGGCCGGGATCAGCCCCAGCATTTT. Translation gives CASSLGGGRDQPQHF.

The V gene is TRBV5-4, the J gene TRBJ2-7; no clear D. This CDR3 spans 13 amino acids. CDR1 is SGHNT and CDR2 is YYREEE in the germline V gene (reference sequence). The V and J ends lost 0 bases and 7 bases respectively, with 11 bases between them. Here the CDR3 DNA reads TGTGCCAGCAGCTTGGATTTGCTCGGGGAGCAGTACTTC. Translating gives CASSLDLLGEQYF.

The chain uses TRBV29-1 and TRBJ1-1; D not resolved. Germline loops: CDR1 SQVTM, CDR2 ANQGSEA. CDR3 size: 13 residues. V gave up 4 bases and J gave up 3 bases, with 12 bases separating them. CDR3 in amino acids: CSVVVSFDTEAFF. CDR3 nucleotide sequence: TGCAGCGTTGTAGTCTCTTTCGACACTGAAGCTTTCTTT.

The J gene is TRBJ2-7, the V gene TRBV20-1, with D maybe TRBD2 (7 bases). Germline CDR1 reads DFQATT; CDR2 reads SNEGSKA (reference sequence). V was clipped by 6 bases and J by 7 bases, with 13 bases between them. The CDR3 length is 11 residues. This chain's CDR3 is CSAMRGREQYF. The CDR3 DNA reads as TGCAGTGCGATGCGGGGGCGAGAGCAGTACTTC.

This clone was seen just once. The genes are TRBV7-9 and TRBJ1-2; the match to TRBD1 covers 9 bases. The CDR3 is made up of 18 amino acids. Germline loops: CDR1 SEHNR, CDR2 FQNEAQ (reference sequence). With V trimmed by 2 bases and J by 4 bases, 14 bases remained unmatched. CDR3 amino acids: CASSLNTGGAELAYGYTF. CDR3 coding DNA: TGTGCCAGCAGCTTAAATACAGGGGGCGCAGAGCTCGCCTATGGCTACACCTTC. Variable domain in full (rest from reference TRBV7-9 and TRBJ1-2): DTGVSQNPRHKITKRGQNVTFRCDPISEHNRLYWYRQTLGQGPEFLTYFQNEAQLEKSRLLSDRFSAERPKGSFSTLEIQRTEQGDSAMYLCASSLNTGGAELAYGYTFGSGTRLTVV.